This TCR beta chain derives from a study of T cell clones after liver transplantation. Study in general: Samples came from ITN030ST, which attempted immunosuppression withdrawal within 2 years of liver transplantation. Until 12-24 months post-transplant, subjects got standard immunosuppression and no induction. Study conclusions and caveats: These preliminary findings come from unstandardized post-transplant sampling times. Compared with third party-reactive sequences, donor-reactive ones declined more, independent of withdrawal success.

The CDR3 is made up of 15 amino acids. V was pared by 0 bases and J by 6 bases, with 11 bases between. From germline, CDR1 is SGHAT and CDR2 FQNNGV. A remark on this clone: Its antigen is not identified.

Method: immunoSEQ multiplex PCR; TCRdb's copy keeps in-frame clones and lacks some. The table lists approximately 18,000 clones, 85% to 90% of them singletons. This chain connects TRBV11-2 to TRBJ2-2, with unresolved D. Sequencing was performed on CD8+ T cells from blood, taken roughly 3.5 years after liver transplant. This receptor was taken from a human patient who received a liver transplant. Some T cells may have originated in the graft donor. The CDR3 is CASSLDKWVPGELFF. Written as DNA, the CDR3 is TGTGCCAGCAGCTTAGATAAATGGGTTCCCGGGGAGCTGTTTTTT. The full variable domain, with the rest looked up from reference TRBV11-2 and TRBJ2-2, is EAGVAQSPRYKIIEKRQSVAFWCNPISGHATLYWYQQILGQGPKLLIQFQNNGVVDDSQLPKDRFSAERLKGVDSTLKIQPAKLEDSAVYLCASSLDKWVPGELFFGEGSRLTVL.